Presented here are 2 T cell receptor beta chains from one specimen sequenced in a study of T cells in Graves' hyperthyroidism and ophthalmopathy. The CDR3 regions of TCR beta were amplified from RNA transcripts. First-round RT-PCR of the TCR CDR3 relied on the HTBI primer set. One entry per CDR3 protein results from TCRdb running MiXCR on the multiplex PCR reads. The table includes about 360,000 distinct CDR3 sequences, around 25% detected once. Sequencing input: blood. Source of these receptors: a man aged 45-65 years with Graves' hyperthyroidism.

This clonotype was detected only a few times. The chain carries TRBV7-2 and TRBJ1-6, with 10 nucleotides matching TRBD1. Per the germline V gene, CDR1 is SGHTA and CDR2 is FQGNSA. The CDR3 extends over 14 amino acids. Trimming removed 2 bases from V and 9 bases from J; junction bases left unmatched: 1. CDR3 sequence (DNA): TGTGCCAGCAGCTTACGGGACAGGGGTTCACCCCTCCACTTT. Translated, it gives CASSLRDRGSPLHF. Supplemented by reference TRBV7-2 and TRBJ1-6, the full variable domain reads GAGVSQSPSNKVTEKGKDVELRCDPISGHTALYWYRQSLGQGLEFLIYFQGNSAPDKSGLPSDRFSAERTGGSVSTLTIQRTQQEDSAVYLCASSLRDRGSPLHFGNGTRLTVT.

This clonotype was counted ten times or more. V and J are TRBV28 and TRBJ2-1; D is uncertain. This CDR3 comprises 12 residues. Germline V gene lookup returns CDR1 MDHEN and CDR2 SYDVKM. Trimming left V 7 bases short and J 8 bases short, with 12 bases between. This CDR3 is CASTPSWDEQFF. The CDR3 region has the DNA TGTGCCAGCACTCCCAGCTGGGATGAGCAGTTCTTC.